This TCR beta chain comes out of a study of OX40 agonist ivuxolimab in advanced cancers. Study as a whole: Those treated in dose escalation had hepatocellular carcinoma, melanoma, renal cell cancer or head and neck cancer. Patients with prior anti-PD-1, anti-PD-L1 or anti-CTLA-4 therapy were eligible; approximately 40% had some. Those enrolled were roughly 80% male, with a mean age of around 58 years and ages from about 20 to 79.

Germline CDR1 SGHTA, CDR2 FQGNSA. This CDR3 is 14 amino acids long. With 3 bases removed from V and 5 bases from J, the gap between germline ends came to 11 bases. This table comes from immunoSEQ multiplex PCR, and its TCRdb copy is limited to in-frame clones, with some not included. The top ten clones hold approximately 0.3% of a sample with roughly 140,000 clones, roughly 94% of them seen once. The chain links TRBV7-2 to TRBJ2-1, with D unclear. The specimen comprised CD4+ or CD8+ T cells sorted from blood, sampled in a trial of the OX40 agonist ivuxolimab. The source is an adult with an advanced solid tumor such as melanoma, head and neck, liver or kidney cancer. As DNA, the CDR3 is TGTGCCAGCAGCTTCGGGCTAACCAACAATGAGCAGTTCTTC. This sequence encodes CASSFGLTNNEQFF.